Below, one T cell receptor (beta chain) is given with its context. The data are from a study of blood T cell repertoires in COVID-19. The wider study: There were acute and convalescent COVID-19 samples, and they came from the United States, Italy and Spain.

Per the authors' pipeline: Reference gene primer amplification gave estimated nucleated cell counts. TCRdb's table, derived via immunoSEQ multiplex PCR, lists solely in-frame clones and lacks some. The V and J calls and clone size are taken from that table; D and trimming were inferred from the DNA. The data hold more than 200,000 clones, with approximately 86% observed a single time. CDR3 length: 15 amino acids. Germline trimming cut 5 bases from V and 4 bases from J; bases unmatched to any gene: 8. Germline values: CDR1 SGHVS, CDR2 FQNEAQ. The chain employs TRBV7-8 and TRBJ1-1; 9 positions match TRBD1. Material for sequencing was peripheral blood. This receptor was identified in a man aged 30 to 45 with active or convalescent COVID-19. The CDR3 DNA reads TGTGCCAGCAGCCCAAGGACAGGGGATGTCACTGAAGCTTTCTTT. It translates to CASSPRTGDVTEAFF.